The subject of this entry is one T cell receptor (beta chain). The antigen remains undetermined. The entry originates in a study of brain T cells in children with intractable seizures. Study-level results: Only CDR3 sequence similarity suggested viral specificity, without known HCMV serostatus.

This table comes from immunoSEQ multiplex PCR, and its TCRdb copy is limited to in-frame clones, with some not included. The table shows 80,000 or so clones, with around nine tenths occurring only once. J was trimmed by 5 bases and V by 6 bases; bases with no gene match: 11. CDR3 length: 15 residues. Germline V CDR1 and CDR2: SEHNR, FQNEAQ (reference sequence). Surgery cases with the highest brain T cell transcript signatures were chosen for sequencing. The V gene is TRBV7-9, the J gene TRBJ2-7; 9 nucleotides agree with TRBD2. This specimen consisted of peripheral blood, obtained at surgery. The sequence was obtained from a girl aged 2 to 9 with Rasmussen encephalitis and intractable seizures. CDR3 residues: CASSIRAGGHNEQYF. CDR3 in DNA: TGTGCCAGCAGTATCCGAGCGGGGGGCCACAACGAGCAGTACTTC.